This T cell receptor (beta chain) derives from a study of cytomegalovirus exposure and HLA in healthy donors (dated by TCRdb to about 2017). Looking at the study overall: In an earlier analysis of under 600 of the donors, around 290 Gb of sequence data and just under 120 million unique TCR beta sequences from roughly 190 million T cells were reported. Approximately 310 gigabases of sequencing data and roughly 90 million unique TCR sequences were included in an early release covering 550 to 650 HLA-typed donors. Among the approximately 430 genotyped donors, 75% to 90% belonged to the genetic ancestry cluster associated with self-reported Caucasian donors. The study aimed to test whether cataloging public T cell receptors could reveal signatures of past pathogen exposure. The study profiled the T cell repertoires of approximately 700 subjects by immunosequencing and related them to cytomegalovirus serostatus. In addition to the first cohort of 666 subjects, a separate validation cohort of under 150 different subjects was used. To predict cytomegalovirus infection status, the study brought together high-throughput TCR immunosequencing, statistical association of individual TCRs with disease status, and machine learning. A later analysis re-examined previously published TCR beta repertoires from just over 650 donors and added high-resolution HLA genotyping to investigate patterns of TCR occurrence. Rather than drawing on any new phenotypic data, the later analysis identified candidate immune exposures from TCR beta sequences and the way those sequences occurred across donors. In an earlier analysis of roughly 600 of the donors, high-throughput TCR beta sequencing was used to judge whether each TCR beta V gene segment behaved as functional or pseudogenic. Donor age, sex, ethnicity and CMV serostatus were collected together with the repertoire data. In a later genetic analysis, genome-wide SNP genotypes for about 65% of the roughly 700 donors were used, and that subset was treated as a discovery cohort. Every repertoire in the discovery cohort had been generated on one and the same sequencing platform. HLA typing covered class I and class II loci at four-digit resolution. The number of typed donors differed by locus: about 629-640 for A, B, C, DRB1 and DQB1; some 500 for DQA1; some 590 for DPA1; and about 470 for DPB1. Because of strong linkage in the cohort, five DR-DQ haplotypes were treated as single units for association and clustering. Across approximately 400 genotyped donors of the cohort, an average of roughly 250,000 unique TCR beta nucleotide sequences per donor were sequenced, and roughly a sixth of those sequences were non-productive. Findings and caveats that apply to the study as a whole: A few of the identified cytomegalovirus-associated TCR beta chains were confirmed in vitro to be specific for cytomegalovirus antigens. Because some donors lacked HLA typing at each locus, the association tests relied only on the typed subset. The classifier was reported to diagnose cytomegalovirus status with high specificity and sensitivity in both the original cohort and the validation cohort. Assigning TCR associations to individual alleles was difficult when HLA alleles, especially DR and DQ, strongly co-occurred. In a later analysis, most CMV-associated TCR beta chains were found to appear HLA-restricted, with HLA associations seemingly driven largely by CMV exposure. Linkage disequilibrium might explain the correlated functional status among segregating V segments, but an unknown experimental factor could not be excluded. The authors suggested that the approach could potentially be generalized to other disease states and immunological phenotypes. V-gene and J-gene trimming of TCR beta chains was associated with a missense DCLRE1C variant in a later genetic analysis, and the association was replicated in an independent cohort. The earlier analysis of 587 of the donors excluded 15 to 20 rarely observed V segments, including chromosome 9 orphons, because counts were too low. A cluster of highly shared sequence variants was judged likely to be a technical artifact of the sequencing pipeline. A later genetic analysis reported fewer N-insertions in productive TCRs among donors in an Asian-associated ancestry cluster than the roughly 640-donor mean. Only TCR beta chains were sequenced in this cohort, and the absence of alpha or paired-chain data limited detectable features. In a later analysis, around 17,000 TCR beta sequences were associated with specific HLA alleles at a false discovery rate of 0.05. The presence/absence analyses assumed that sequencing depth was roughly uniform across donors, and that assumption may not be true. A further reported finding was that TCR beta sequences accurately predicted the HLA-A and HLA-B alleles for most subjects in the first cohort. According to a later analysis, TCR association rates differed among HLA loci, with DRB1 alleles showing the most associated TCRs and HLA-C alleles showing the fewest. The study listed around 160 TCR beta chains as associated with cytomegalovirus. In an earlier analysis of approximately 590 of the donors, most TCR beta V segments appeared in productive rearrangements about 87% or about 30% of the time, broadly matching IMGT annotations. For the cohort, immune exposure information was limited to CMV serostatus. A later analysis found that HLA-associated TCR beta chains were more clonally expanded and had lower generation probabilities than equally common non-associated chains. Most TCR sequences were seen in very few donors, while some public TCRs were found in many individuals. A later analysis reported that several top co-occurrence clusters appeared linked to parvovirus B19, influenza, CMV and Epstein-Barr virus.

The cohort was made up of roughly 670 healthy bone marrow donors. At the time of sampling, all cohort members were nominally healthy, though unrecorded immune exposures were likely present. The donor was CMV seronegative and belonged to the group of over 300 seronegative cohort members. A peripheral blood sample was collected from each donor, and TCR beta sequencing was performed on peripheral blood mononuclear cells. The Qiagen DNeasy Blood Extraction Kit was used to extract genomic DNA from the blood cell samples. This clone was seen a handful of times. It has no known antigen specificity. No base-level quality is on record; no much larger clone is a single base apart. The library was obtained by the immunoSEQ multiplex PCR assay. A mixture of 60 forward primers for TCR Vbeta segments and 13 reverse primers for TCR Jbeta segments was used in the multiplex PCR. The CDR3 region of rearranged TCR beta genes was amplified from genomic DNA with a multiplex PCR assay. Amplified TCR beta libraries were sequenced as 87-base-pair reads on the Illumina HiSeq System. Regarding the original processing steps: Across the 670 or so repertoires, a later analysis counted 78 million or so unique TCR beta chains, roughly 11 million of which were shared by at least two donors. Raw reads were error-corrected and collapsed into unique sequences by a nearest-neighbor algorithm in which closely related sequences were merged to remove PCR and sequencing errors. CDR3 sequences were aligned to IMGT reference sequences to assign V, D and J gene segments. For a sequence to be retained, a match of at least six nucleotides to both a V gene segment and a J gene segment was required. Rearrangements were classified as productive when the CDR3 lacked stop codons and remained in frame with V and J, and all other rearrangements were classified as non-productive. Following IMGT convention, CDR3 was defined as the stretch from the second conserved V-encoded cysteine to the conserved J-encoded phenylalanine. Sequences without an unambiguous match to a single V gene segment were excluded from the earlier analysis of 500 to 700 of the donors. In an earlier analysis of 500 to 750 of the donors, V segments were called functional above 56.7% productive rearrangements and were called segregating when the between-donor standard deviation exceeded 5%. A statistical classification framework was built to diagnose cytomegalovirus status from the catalog of TCR beta chain sequences. A later analysis assigned V and J genes by comparing TCR nucleotide sequences with IMGT/GENE-DB human TR gene sequences. The TCRdist pipeline was used in a later analysis to assign CDR3 sequences and most-parsimonious VDJ recombination scenarios. In a later analysis, every TCR beta chain was defined by the combination of its CDR3 amino acid sequence and its V-gene family, and reads without a unique V-gene family were dropped. As a way to deal with suspected cross-contamination and a sequencing artifact, a later analysis dropped approximately 570 nucleotide sequences that were highly shared and had low generation probability. In a later analysis, a clonal expansion index was calculated for each public chain from normalized within-repertoire ranks of inferred template counts. In a later analysis, generation probabilities were computed using a VDJ recombination model fitted to out-of-frame rearrangements, and the results were checked against IGoR. In a later analysis, hypergeometric tests were used to score TCR-TCR, TCR-HLA and TCR-CMV co-occurrence, with a repertoire-size bias correction applied to TCR pairs. In a later analysis, false discovery rates were estimated by permuting HLA or CMV assignments 20 times. In a later analysis, co-occurring TCRs were grouped with DBSCAN, and TCRdist sequence similarity was added when clustering was performed within HLA-allele-positive subsets. Co-occurrence clustering excluded repertoires with fewer than 30,000 or more than 120,000 public chains, plus five with anomalous nucleotide sharing. Here the immuneACCESS table is served through TCRdb, limited to in-frame sequences with V and J called. Missing clones are a known gap in these copies; in checked studies unresolved V genes cover under half, and the rest lacks a known reason. D and trimming come from the DNA, and the V and J calls and clone size come from that table. Within this sample are about 160,000 clones, with around four fifths of them counted one time only. The top ten constitute 1.5% to 2.5% of the sample.

The sequenced sample consisted of PBMCs. The source is a man between 18 and 29 years old in good health and CMV-seronegative.

The CDR3: CASSLRAGDTDTQYF. The DNA sequence is TGTGCCAGCAGTTTAAGGGCGGGGGACACAGATACGCAGTATTTT. The chain links TRBV27 with TRBJ2-3, with 7 bases aligning to TRBD2. The CDR3 numbers 15 residues from cysteine through phenylalanine. Just the 45-base CDR3 DNA is kept, in frame starting at base 1. Ends trimmed: V by 2 bases, J by 2 bases; bases unmatched to a gene: 4. CDR1 MNHEY and CDR2 SMNVEV were looked up in the germline V gene (reference sequence).